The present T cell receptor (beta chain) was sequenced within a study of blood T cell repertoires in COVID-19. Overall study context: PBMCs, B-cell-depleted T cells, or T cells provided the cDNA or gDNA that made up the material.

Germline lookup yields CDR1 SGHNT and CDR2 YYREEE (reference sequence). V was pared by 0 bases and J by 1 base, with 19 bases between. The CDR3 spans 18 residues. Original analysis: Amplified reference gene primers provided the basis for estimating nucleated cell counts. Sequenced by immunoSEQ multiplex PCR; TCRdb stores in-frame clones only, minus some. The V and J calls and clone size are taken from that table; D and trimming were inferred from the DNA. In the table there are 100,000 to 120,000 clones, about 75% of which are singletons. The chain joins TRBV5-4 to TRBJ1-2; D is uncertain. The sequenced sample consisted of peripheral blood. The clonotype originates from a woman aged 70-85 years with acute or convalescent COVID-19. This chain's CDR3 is CASSLAFFPRRFNYGYTF. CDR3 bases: TGTGCCAGCAGCTTGGCGTTTTTCCCCAGGAGGTTTAACTATGGCTACACCTTC.